This entry lists 2 T cell receptor beta chains sequenced from one sample in a study of T cells in narcolepsy. Clones were read by immunoSEQ multiplex PCR, and TCRdb kept only the in-frame ones, dropping some. The table has 25,000 to 35,000 clones, under 90% seen once. Sequencing was done on a sample of CD45RA- memory CD4+ T cells from PBMCs. The receptors originated from a human donor with narcolepsy.

This chain uses TRBV28 with TRBJ2-3; 7 bases are a match to TRBD1. This CDR3 has 16 amino acids. Germline CDR1 MDHEN, CDR2 SYDVKM. V shed 3 bases, J shed 7 bases, and the junction held 13 bases outside the gene matches. The CDR3, as DNA: TGTGCCAGCAGTTTCCCGAAGGGGGCGATCCCCTATACGCAGTATTTT. Translation: CASSFPKGAIPYTQYF.

CDR3 bases: TGTGCCTGGGGAAGAGGGCACCCTGGAAACACCATATATTTT. Protein product: CAWGRGHPGNTIYF. The chain recombines TRBV30 with TRBJ1-3; no reliable D call. CDR3 length equals 14 residues. Trimming cost V 5 bases and J 2 bases, with 13 bases left between them. Germline assignment: CDR1 GTSNPN and CDR2 SVGIG (reference sequence).